The entry below describes one TCR beta chain. This record belongs to a study of cytomegalovirus exposure and HLA in healthy donors. From germline, CDR1 is SEHNR and CDR2 FQNEAQ (reference sequence). Germline trimming cut 3 bases from V and 0 bases from J; bases unmatched to any gene: 2. This CDR3 is 15 amino acids long. All donors participated as healthy donors of bone marrow. PCR employed 60 Vbeta and 13 Jbeta primers. The repertoire was sequenced with immunoSEQ multiplex PCR; TCRdb's copy has only in-frame clones and lacks some. Recorded for this sample: about 190,000 clones. Sample: PBMCs. The source is a woman in her 30s in good health and CMV-seropositive. The chain is built from TRBV7-9 and TRBJ2-3, with 8 bases identical to TRBD2. CDR3 sequence: CASSFTSGSTDTQYF. The CDR3 DNA is TGTGCCAGCAGCTTCACTAGCGGAAGCACAGATACGCAGTATTTT.